This TCR beta chain was identified during a study of cytomegalovirus exposure and HLA in healthy donors. In the study overall: In terms of ancestry, the Caucasian-associated cluster contained about 80% of the roughly 400 genotyped donors.

Unrecorded immune exposure was likely among donors, who were nominally healthy when sampled. A multiplex PCR was run with 60 Vbeta primers and 13 Jbeta primers. Sequencing used immunoSEQ multiplex PCR; TCRdb keeps in-frame clones, though not all of them. The data hold more than 90,000 clones, with roughly 71% observed a single time. The sequenced material came from PBMCs. This clonotype originated in a man aged 45-60 years in good health and CMV-seronegative.

The CDR3 nucleotides read TGTGCCAGCAGCTTGACGACAGAGGTCTCCTACAATGAGCAGTTCTTC. Protein sequence: CASSLTTEVSYNEQFF. The V call is TRBV7-2, the J call TRBJ2-1, with TRBD1 as a possible D gene (5 bases). V was clipped by 3 bases and J by 0 bases, with 12 bases between them. Germline V lookup: CDR1 SGHTA, CDR2 FQGNSA. The CDR3 runs 16 residues.